The sequence of this T cell receptor (beta chain) was determined in a study of cytomegalovirus exposure and HLA in healthy donors. The PCR contained 60 Vbeta and 13 Jbeta primers. The data were produced by immunoSEQ multiplex PCR, yet TCRdb's version contains in-frame clones alone and is incomplete. Of about 180,000 clones in the sample, over 65% are singletons; the top ten hold approximately 1.5%. The germline CDR1 and CDR2 sequences are MNHEY and SMNVEV (reference sequence). V gave up 3 bases and J gave up 4 bases; unmatched junction bases: 7. The CDR3 is 16 residues long. This clone was seen more than once but under ten times.

This TCR was recovered from a woman younger than 45 in good health and CMV-seropositive. Source material: PBMCs. J is TRBJ1-5 and V is TRBV27; 9 nucleotides agree with TRBD1. In DNA form, the CDR3 reads TGTGCCAGCAGTTTCTCCGGGACAGGGACTAATCAGCCCCAGCATTTT. This encodes CASSFSGTGTNQPQHF.